This record covers a single TCR beta chain. The antigen remains unidentified. Measured with immunoSEQ multiplex PCR; TCRdb has only the in-frame clones, and not every one. Of about 43,000 clones listed, 90% to 95% were seen once; the top ten hold over 9.5%. CDR1 is MNHNS, CDR2 SASEGT, per germline. Trimming shortened V by 3 bases and J by 4 bases, and 16 bases separated the two germline ends. This CDR3 region has 15 residues. This record belongs to a study of T cells in localized non-small cell lung cancer. The study's findings and limits: Highest T cell clonality was seen in uninvolved adjacent lung, surpassing that measured in tumor.

This receptor was identified in a woman aged 35-70 years with stage II lung adenocarcinoma. Sequenced material: PBMCs, taken before any cancer treatment. The chain links TRBV6-1 to TRBJ2-7; TRBD2 is a possible D gene (7 bases). The CDR3 sequence: CASSDTSERGYEQYF. The CDR3 nucleotides read TGTGCCAGCAGTGACACTAGCGAGAGGGGGTACGAGCAGTACTTC.